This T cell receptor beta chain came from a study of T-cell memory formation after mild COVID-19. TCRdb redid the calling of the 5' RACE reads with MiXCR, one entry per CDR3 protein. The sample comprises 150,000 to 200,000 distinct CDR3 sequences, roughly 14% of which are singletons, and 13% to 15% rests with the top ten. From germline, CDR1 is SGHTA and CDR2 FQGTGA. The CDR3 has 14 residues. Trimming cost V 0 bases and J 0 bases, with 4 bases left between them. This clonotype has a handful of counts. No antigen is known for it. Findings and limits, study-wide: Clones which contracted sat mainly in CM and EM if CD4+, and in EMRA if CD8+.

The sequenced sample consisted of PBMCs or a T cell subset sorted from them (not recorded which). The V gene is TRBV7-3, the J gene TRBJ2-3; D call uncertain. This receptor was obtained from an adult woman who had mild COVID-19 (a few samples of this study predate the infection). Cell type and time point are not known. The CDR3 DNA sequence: TGTGCCAGCAGCTTAACGGCTAGCACAGATACGCAGTATTTT. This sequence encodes CASSLTASTDTQYF.